The TCR beta chain described here comes from a study of T cell repertoires in ileal Crohn's disease (dated 2019 in TCRdb). At the level of the whole study: The median duration of disease was roughly 7.6 years, and at the time of surgery around 32% of patients were active smokers. Every patient underwent surgery because of a complication, which was stricturing disease in about 60% and penetrating disease in roughly 40%. Roughly half of the patients were given postoperative therapy, with under 13 receiving thiopurines and 15 to 20 receiving anti-TNF agents. TCR repertoire analysis was performed in about 59 Crohn's disease patients drawn from a prospective multicentre cohort. Running in parallel with the study was a multicentre cohort set up to find predictors of early endoscopic recurrence following ileocolonic resection. A Rutgeerts score above i0 was used to define endoscopic postoperative recurrence. The study sequenced fewer than 200 mucosal samples from roughly 60 patients, taken at several locations on the surgical specimen and at postoperative endoscopy.

Study-wide conclusions, independent of this receptor: Compared with CD4 T cells, sorted CD8 T cells held more high-frequency clones, which suggests that the mucosal expansions were mostly CD8. Endoscopic recurrence was linked to a higher percentage of high-frequency clones at surgery, and recurrence occurred in every patient whose clonality exceeded 26.8% (18/57). Only a subgroup of patients, of unstated size, had mucosal CD4 and CD8 T cells sorted and sequenced. Patients who were active smokers at surgery had a significantly higher proportion of clonal expansions than non-smokers (approximately 26% vs 17%, p=0.02).

Eligible patients were adults with ileal or ileocolonic Crohn's disease who had an indication for ileocolonic resection. Whole ileal mucosal biopsies were kept frozen at -80 degrees C prior to DNA extraction. A TRizol-based method was used to extract genomic DNA from the frozen whole biopsies, and the DNA was quantified with a NanoDrop 2000 spectrophotometer. The CDR3, cysteine through phenylalanine, is 16 amino acids long. The read is trimmed to its CDR3 DNA, 48 bases read in frame from base 1. Between the V and J ends, shortened by 5 bases and 4 bases respectively, the junction contains 19 bases. CDR1 and CDR2, per the germline V gene, are SGHTA and FQGNSA. For commercial TCRB immunosequencing, about 500 nanograms of biopsy DNA were submitted for each sample. Adaptive Biotechnology amplified CDR3 regions from genomic DNA with a two-step multiplex PCR that controlled for amplification bias. The first PCR used primers for every V and J gene segment; the second PCR added barcodes and Illumina adapters. CDR3 libraries were sequenced using an Illumina instrument. The original methods were these. The analysis used both the pipelines supplied by the vendor and custom analysis of the raw data in R/Bioconductor with R version 3.3.0. Clonality, which ranges from 0 to 1, was calculated as the inverse of the normalised Shannon entropy across all productive clones. High-frequency clones were defined as the share of the repertoire occupied by the top 100 clones, with only clones passing a 95% confidence test being retained. Overlap between samples was measured with the Morisita-Horn index, while repertoire diversity was measured with the Simpson index. TCRdb stores this immuneACCESS table with in-frame sequences only. Part of the clones is absent; in the studies checked, under half of the shortfall reflects unresolved V genes, and no reason is known for the rest. V and J calls and clone size come straight from that table; D and trimming were deduced from the DNA. This sample has 16,000 or so clones in its table, and around three quarters of those were observed once. The top ten hold 4% to 4.5% of the sample.

As regards this clone: Its recognized antigen is unknown. Within one base of it there is no much larger clone, and no base qualities were kept.

This clonotype was sampled from an adult with Crohn's disease. Sequenced input: ileal tissue. Recombination linked TRBV7-2 to TRBJ2-3, with TRBD2 tentatively as D gene (6 bases match). The DNA sequence reads TGTGCCAGCAGCCCCCCGGGACTTCCGGCGGCAGATACGCAGTATTTT. Translated, it gives CASSPPGLPAADTQYF. Reference TRBV7-2 and TRBJ2-3 proteins supply the regions before and after the CDR3; the full variable domain is: GAGVSQSPSNKVTEKGKDVELRCDPISGHTALYWYRQSLGQGLEFLIYFQGNSAPDKSGLPSDRFSAERTGGSVSTLTIQRTQQEDSAVYLCASSPPGLPAADTQYFGPGTRLTVL.